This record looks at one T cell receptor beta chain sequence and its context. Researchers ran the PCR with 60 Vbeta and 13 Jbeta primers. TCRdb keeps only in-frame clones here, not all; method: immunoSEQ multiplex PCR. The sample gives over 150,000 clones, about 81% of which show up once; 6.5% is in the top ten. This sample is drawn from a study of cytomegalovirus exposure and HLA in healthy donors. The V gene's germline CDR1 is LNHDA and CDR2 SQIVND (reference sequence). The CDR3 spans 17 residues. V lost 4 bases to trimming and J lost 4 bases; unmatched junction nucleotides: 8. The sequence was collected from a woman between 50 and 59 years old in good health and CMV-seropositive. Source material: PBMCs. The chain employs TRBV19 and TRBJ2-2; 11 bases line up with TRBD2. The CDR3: CASSTIAGGGTTGELFF. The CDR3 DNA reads TGTGCCAGTAGTACGATAGCGGGAGGGGGGACCACCGGGGAGCTGTTTTTT.